The TCR beta chain described here comes from a study of blood T cells in healthy people across ages. Overall study results and limits: The fall in TCR beta diversity per million T cells was roughly linear with age.

This clonotype has a handful of counts. As yet, its antigen is unknown. Using a J-beta primer mix together with a sample-barcoded 5' primer, a second PCR was run for roughly 6 to 12 cycles. TCRdb processed the 5' RACE reads anew with MiXCR; each CDR3 protein has one entry. Altogether about 1.6 million distinct CDR3 sequences are present, roughly 32% being singletons, with the ten largest covering about 11%. Donor samples were obtained from healthy Caucasian individuals from Russia, aged about 6 to 95. Collection of approximately 9.3 milliliters of peripheral blood was performed for each donor. Sequenced input: blood. This sequence was found in a woman aged 30 to 39 in good health.

CDR3 nucleotide sequence: TGTGCCAGCAGTGAAGGGACTAGCGGATCGGGGACCCAGTACTTC. This codes for CASSEGTSGSGTQYF. V and J are TRBV27 and TRBJ2-4, with 11 bases that match TRBD2. The J call may be faulty, since TRBJ2-5 better matches the DNA end. CDR1 and CDR2 (germline): MNHEY, SMNVEV (reference sequence). This CDR3 has 15 residues.